The TCR beta chain described here comes from a study of cytomegalovirus exposure and HLA in healthy donors. About the research overall: Counted in an early data release were 65 million to 100 million unique TCRs from HLA-typed donors. Study-wide results and caveats: Associated with HLA alleles at 0.05 false discovery rate in a later analysis were over 15,000 TCR beta sequences. Presence/absence analyses assumed roughly uniform sequencing depth across donors.

The table lists this clone with a count of one. The target antigen is unknown. The study ran its PCR with 60 Vbeta and 13 Jbeta primers. The protocol was immunoSEQ multiplex PCR, while the TCRdb copy is restricted to in-frame clones and leaves out a portion. This sample has about 120,000 clones, with 74% found just once. CDR3 length equals 12 residues. Germline CDR1 and CDR2: ENHRY and SYGVKD. Trimming left V 5 bases short and J 7 bases short, with 11 bases between. The receptor was derived from a man aged 35 to 55 in good health and CMV-seropositive. Sequenced sample: PBMCs. V usage is TRBV10-3 and J usage is TRBJ1-1; TRBD1 is a possible D gene (6 bases). Here the CDR3 reads CAISTGQFEAFF. The CDR3 DNA reads as TGTGCCATCAGTACTGGACAGTTTGAAGCTTTCTTT.